This TCR beta chain was captured in a study of post-analysis software for immune sequencing data. The wider study: Disease courses included relapsing-remitting, secondary progressive and progressive-relapsing multiple sclerosis.

Overall study results and limits: Those with multiple sclerosis, the patient group, showed significantly lower normalized Chao1 diversity than controls. Four to six TRBV segments were more frequent in patients than controls; TRBV5-6, TRBV5-1 and TRBV20-1 belonged to this group. Analysis by F measure revealed that same-batch samples clustered strongly together.

Germline lookup yields CDR1 SGHTA and CDR2 FQGNSA. Trimming cost V 5 bases and J 3 bases; bases outside gene matches: 6. CDR3 length: 14 residues. Presence of unique molecular identifiers characterized the TCR beta cDNA libraries. TCRdb redid the calling of the PCR reads with MiXCR, one entry per CDR3 protein. The sample holds 700,000 to 800,000 distinct CDR3 sequences, 25% to 30% seen once. Note on this clonotype: The antigen is unknown.

Sequencing input: blood. The receptor was derived from a girl aged 5-17 years with multiple sclerosis. V and J are TRBV7-2 and TRBJ1-1, with 7 bases that match TRBD1. Written as DNA, the CDR3 is TGTGCCAGCAGCCCCGACAGGGTCCACACTGAAGCTTTCTTT. Residues: CASSPDRVHTEAFF. Supplemented by reference TRBV7-2 and TRBJ1-1, the full variable domain reads GAGVSQSPSNKVTEKGKDVELRCDPISGHTALYWYRQSLGQGLEFLIYFQGNSAPDKSGLPSDRFSAERTGGSVSTLTIQRTQQEDSAVYLCASSPDRVHTEAFFGQGTRLTVV.